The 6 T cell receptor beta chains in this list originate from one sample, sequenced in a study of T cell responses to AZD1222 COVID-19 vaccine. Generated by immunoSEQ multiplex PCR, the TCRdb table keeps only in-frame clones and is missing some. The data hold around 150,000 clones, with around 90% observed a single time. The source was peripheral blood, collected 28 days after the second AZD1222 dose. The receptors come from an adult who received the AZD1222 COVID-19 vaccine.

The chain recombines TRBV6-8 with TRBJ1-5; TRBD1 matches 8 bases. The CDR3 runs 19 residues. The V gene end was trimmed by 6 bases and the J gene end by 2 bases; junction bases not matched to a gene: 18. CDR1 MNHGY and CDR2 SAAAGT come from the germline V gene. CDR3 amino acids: CASRVEWQGAMKGNQPQHF. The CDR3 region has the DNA TGTGCCAGCAGAGTCGAGTGGCAGGGGGCGATGAAAGGCAATCAGCCCCAGCATTTT.

The DNA for the CDR3 is TGTGCCAGCAGCCCCGGACTTTCGGGCACTGAAGCTTTCTTT. This translates into CASSPGLSGTEAFF. The chain has TRBV7-2 and TRBJ1-1; no reliable D call. Germline values: CDR1 SGHTA, CDR2 FQGNSA. The V and J ends lost 5 bases and 4 bases respectively, with 14 bases between them. There are 14 residues in the CDR3.

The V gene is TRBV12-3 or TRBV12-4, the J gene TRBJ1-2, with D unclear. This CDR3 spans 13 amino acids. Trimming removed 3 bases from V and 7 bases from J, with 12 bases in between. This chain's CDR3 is CASSLDRYGGYTF. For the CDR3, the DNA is TGTGCCAGCAGTTTGGACCGTTATGGTGGCTACACCTTC.

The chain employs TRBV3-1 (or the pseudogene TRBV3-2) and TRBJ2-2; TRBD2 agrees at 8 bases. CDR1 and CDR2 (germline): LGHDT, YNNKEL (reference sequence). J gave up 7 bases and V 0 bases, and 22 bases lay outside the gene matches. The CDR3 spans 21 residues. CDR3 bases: TGTGCCAGCAGCCAAGACGTATTTGGAGTGAGAGGACTAGCTGTAAACGGGGAGCTGTTTTTT. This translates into CASSQDVFGVRGLAVNGELFF.

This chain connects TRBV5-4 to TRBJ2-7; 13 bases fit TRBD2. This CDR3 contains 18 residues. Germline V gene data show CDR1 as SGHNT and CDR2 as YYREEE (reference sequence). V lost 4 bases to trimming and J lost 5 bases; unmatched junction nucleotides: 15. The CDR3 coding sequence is TGTGCCAGCAGCCCCCGGACTAGCGGGAGCGGGATGGTGGACGAGCAGTACTTC. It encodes CASSPRTSGSGMVDEQYF.

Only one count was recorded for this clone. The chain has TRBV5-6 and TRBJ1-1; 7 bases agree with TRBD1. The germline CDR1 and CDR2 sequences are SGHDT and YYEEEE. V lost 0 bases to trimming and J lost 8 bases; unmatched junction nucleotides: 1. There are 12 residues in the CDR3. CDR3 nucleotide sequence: TGTGCCAGCAGCTTGGTGGACAGGGAAGCTTTCTTT. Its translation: CASSLVDREAFF.